This T cell receptor (beta chain) was retrieved from a study of Graves' ophthalmopathy and Graves' hyperthyroidism. Stable hyperthyroid donors showed no ophthalmopathy during 18 months follow-up. Transcripts of RNA were the source for amplifying TCR beta CDR3 regions. HTBI-primed first-round RT-PCR preceded second-round multiplex PCR. A single record per CDR3 protein comes from TCRdb applying MiXCR to the multiplex PCR reads. In the table there are about 380,000 distinct CDR3 sequences, approximately 15% of which are singletons. In this sample, this clonotype turned up many times. The specimen sequenced was peripheral blood. The TCR originated in a woman aged 18-29 years with stable Graves' hyperthyroidism.

The CDR3 DNA reads TGTGCCAGCAACCCGACTACTTTGGGAGGTGTGGAGACCCAGTACTTC. Encoded protein: CASNPTTLGGVETQYF. V gene TRBV11-2 combines with J gene TRBJ2-5, with TRBD2 as a possible D gene (6 bases). The CDR3 has 16 residues. Per germline, CDR1 SGHAT and CDR2 FQNNGV. V lost 7 bases, J lost 5 bases, and 23 bases lay in between.